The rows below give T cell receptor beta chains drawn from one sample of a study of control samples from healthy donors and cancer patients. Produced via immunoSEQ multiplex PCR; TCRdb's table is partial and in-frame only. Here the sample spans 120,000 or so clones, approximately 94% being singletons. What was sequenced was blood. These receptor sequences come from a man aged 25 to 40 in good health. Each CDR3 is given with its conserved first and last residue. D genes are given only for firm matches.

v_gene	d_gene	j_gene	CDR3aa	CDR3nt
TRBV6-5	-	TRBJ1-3	CATKRDAGSGNTIYF	TGTGCCACCAAAAGGGACGCCGGCTCTGGAAACACCATATATTTT
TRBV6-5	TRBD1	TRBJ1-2	CASSFRDRGYGYTF	TGTGCCAGCAGTTTCCGGGACAGGGGATATGGCTACACCTTC
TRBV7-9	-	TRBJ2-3	CASSLSGRPDTQYF	TGTGCCAGCAGCTTATCGGGCCGACCAGATACGCAGTATTTT
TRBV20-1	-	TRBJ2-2	CSLGVTGELFF	TGCAGCCTAGGGGTGACCGGGGAGCTGTTTTTT
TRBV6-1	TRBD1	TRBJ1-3	CASSESFTGGSGNTIYF	TGTGCCAGCAGTGAATCCTTTACAGGGGGATCTGGAAACACCATATATTTT
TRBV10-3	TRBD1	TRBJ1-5	CAISERAGTGVQPQHF	TGTGCCATCAGTGAACGAGCCGGGACAGGGGTTCAGCCCCAGCATTTT
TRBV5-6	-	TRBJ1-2	CASSLGGSAYGYTF	TGTGCCAGCAGCTTAGGGGGTTCAGCCTATGGCTACACCTTC
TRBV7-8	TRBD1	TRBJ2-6	CASSYRDRAYSGANVLTF	TGTGCCAGCAGCTACCGGGACAGGGCGTACTCTGGGGCCAACGTCCTGACTTTC
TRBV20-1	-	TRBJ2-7	CSASGGAAYEQYF	TGCAGTGCTAGTGGGGGGGCGGCCTACGAGCAGTACTTC
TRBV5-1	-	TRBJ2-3	CASSADRARDTQYF	TGCGCCAGCAGCGCTGACCGCGCCAGAGATACGCAGTATTTT
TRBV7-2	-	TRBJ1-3	CASSLDHTYQENTIYF	TGTGCCAGCAGCTTAGACCACACTTACCAAGAAAACACCATATATTTT
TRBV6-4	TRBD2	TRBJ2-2	CASSDGGAGELFF	TGTGCCAGCAGTGACGGGGGGGCCGGGGAGCTGTTTTTT
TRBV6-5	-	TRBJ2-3	CASRHTENTQYF	TGTGCCAGCAGGCATACAGAAAATACGCAGTATTTT
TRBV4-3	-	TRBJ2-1	CASSPHEGGYNEQFF	TGCGCCAGCAGCCCACACGAGGGTGGCTACAATGAGCAGTTCTTC
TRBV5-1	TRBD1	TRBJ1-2	CASSWTGTSGYTF	TGCGCCAGCAGCTGGACAGGAACTAGTGGCTACACCTTC